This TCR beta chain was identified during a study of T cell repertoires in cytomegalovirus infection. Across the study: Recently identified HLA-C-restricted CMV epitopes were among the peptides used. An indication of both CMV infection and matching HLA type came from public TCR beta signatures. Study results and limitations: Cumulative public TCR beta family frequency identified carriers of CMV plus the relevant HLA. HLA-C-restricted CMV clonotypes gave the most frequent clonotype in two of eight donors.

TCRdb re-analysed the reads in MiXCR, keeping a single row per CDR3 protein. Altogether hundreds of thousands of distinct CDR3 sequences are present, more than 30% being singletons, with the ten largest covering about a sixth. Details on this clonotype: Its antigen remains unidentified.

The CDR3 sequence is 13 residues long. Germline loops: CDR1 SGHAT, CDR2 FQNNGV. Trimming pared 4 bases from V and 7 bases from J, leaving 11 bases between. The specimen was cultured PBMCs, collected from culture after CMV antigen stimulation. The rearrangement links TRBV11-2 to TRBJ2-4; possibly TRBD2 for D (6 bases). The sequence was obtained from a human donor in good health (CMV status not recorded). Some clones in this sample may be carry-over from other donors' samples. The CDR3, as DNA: TGTGCCAGCAGCTCAGAGGGAGGTAACATTCAGTACTTC. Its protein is CASSSEGGNIQYF.